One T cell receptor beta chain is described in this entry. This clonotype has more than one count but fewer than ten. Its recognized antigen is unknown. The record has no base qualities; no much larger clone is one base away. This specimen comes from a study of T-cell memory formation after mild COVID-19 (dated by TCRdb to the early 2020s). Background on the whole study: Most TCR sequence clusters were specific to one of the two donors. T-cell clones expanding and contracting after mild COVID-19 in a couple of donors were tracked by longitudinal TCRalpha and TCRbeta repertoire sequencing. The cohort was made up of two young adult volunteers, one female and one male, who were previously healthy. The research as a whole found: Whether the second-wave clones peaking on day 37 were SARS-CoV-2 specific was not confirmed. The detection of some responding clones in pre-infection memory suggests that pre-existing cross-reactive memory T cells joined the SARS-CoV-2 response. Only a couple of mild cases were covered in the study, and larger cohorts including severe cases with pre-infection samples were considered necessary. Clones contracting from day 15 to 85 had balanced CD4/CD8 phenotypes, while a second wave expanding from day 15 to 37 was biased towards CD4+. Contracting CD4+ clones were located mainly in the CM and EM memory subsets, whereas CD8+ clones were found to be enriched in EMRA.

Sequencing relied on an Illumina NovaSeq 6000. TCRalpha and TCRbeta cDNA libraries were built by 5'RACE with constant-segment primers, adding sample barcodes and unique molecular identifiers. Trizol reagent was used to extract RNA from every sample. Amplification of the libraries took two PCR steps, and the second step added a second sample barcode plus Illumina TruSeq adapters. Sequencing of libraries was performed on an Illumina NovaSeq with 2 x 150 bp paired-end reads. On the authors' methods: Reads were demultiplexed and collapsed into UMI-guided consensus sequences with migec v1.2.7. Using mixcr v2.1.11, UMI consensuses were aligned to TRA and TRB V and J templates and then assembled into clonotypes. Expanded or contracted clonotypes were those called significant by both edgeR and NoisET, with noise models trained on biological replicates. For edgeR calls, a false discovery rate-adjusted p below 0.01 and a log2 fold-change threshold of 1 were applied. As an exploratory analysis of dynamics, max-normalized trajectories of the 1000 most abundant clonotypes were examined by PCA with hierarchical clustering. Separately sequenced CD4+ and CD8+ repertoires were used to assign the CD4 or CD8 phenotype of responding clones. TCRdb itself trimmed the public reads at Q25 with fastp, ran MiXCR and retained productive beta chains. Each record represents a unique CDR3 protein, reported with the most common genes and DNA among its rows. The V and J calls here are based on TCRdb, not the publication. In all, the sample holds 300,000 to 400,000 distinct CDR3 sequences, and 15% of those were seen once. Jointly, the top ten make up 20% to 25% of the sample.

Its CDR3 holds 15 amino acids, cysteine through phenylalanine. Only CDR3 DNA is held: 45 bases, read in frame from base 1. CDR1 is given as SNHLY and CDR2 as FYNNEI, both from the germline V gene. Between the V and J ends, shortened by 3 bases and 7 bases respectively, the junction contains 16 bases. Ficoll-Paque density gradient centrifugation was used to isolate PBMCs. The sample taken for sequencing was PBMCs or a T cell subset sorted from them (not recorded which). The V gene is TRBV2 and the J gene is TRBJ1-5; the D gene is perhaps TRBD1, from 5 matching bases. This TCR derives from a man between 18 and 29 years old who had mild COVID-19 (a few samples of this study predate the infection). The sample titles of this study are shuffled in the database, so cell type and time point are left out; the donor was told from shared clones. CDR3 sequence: CASSEAREYGQPQHF. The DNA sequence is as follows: TGTGCCAGCAGTGAGGCCAGGGAGTATGGGCAGCCCCAGCATTTT.